What follows is one T cell receptor (beta chain) and its context. Its cognate antigen is unknown. Extracted from the samples, RNA was reverse transcribed into cDNA to serve as the sequencing template. TCRdb's table, derived via immunoSEQ multiplex PCR, lists solely in-frame clones and lacks some. Seen here are around 130,000 clones, 45% to 65% observed once, and the top ten hold 4.5%. This specimen belongs to a study of CD8+ T cells in alopecia areata. Study context: Treatment comprised oral tofacitinib, 5 to 10 mg twice daily, in treated patients.

Study results and caveats: In lesional scalp, particularly from alopecia totalis/universalis, clonality was higher than in normal scalp.

Trimming cost V 1 base and J 1 base, with 11 bases left between them. CDR1 and CDR2 from the germline V gene are ENHRY and SYGVKD. The CDR3 runs to 15 residues. The chain uses TRBV10-3 and TRBJ2-7, with a possible D match to TRBD1 (6 bases). This receptor was identified in a human donor with alopecia areata. Sequencing used CD4+ T cells sorted from blood, obtained at week 0. The CDR3 DNA reads TGTGCCATCAGTGAGTACCCGGGACAATCCTACGAGCAGTACTTC. This sequence encodes CAISEYPGQSYEQYF.